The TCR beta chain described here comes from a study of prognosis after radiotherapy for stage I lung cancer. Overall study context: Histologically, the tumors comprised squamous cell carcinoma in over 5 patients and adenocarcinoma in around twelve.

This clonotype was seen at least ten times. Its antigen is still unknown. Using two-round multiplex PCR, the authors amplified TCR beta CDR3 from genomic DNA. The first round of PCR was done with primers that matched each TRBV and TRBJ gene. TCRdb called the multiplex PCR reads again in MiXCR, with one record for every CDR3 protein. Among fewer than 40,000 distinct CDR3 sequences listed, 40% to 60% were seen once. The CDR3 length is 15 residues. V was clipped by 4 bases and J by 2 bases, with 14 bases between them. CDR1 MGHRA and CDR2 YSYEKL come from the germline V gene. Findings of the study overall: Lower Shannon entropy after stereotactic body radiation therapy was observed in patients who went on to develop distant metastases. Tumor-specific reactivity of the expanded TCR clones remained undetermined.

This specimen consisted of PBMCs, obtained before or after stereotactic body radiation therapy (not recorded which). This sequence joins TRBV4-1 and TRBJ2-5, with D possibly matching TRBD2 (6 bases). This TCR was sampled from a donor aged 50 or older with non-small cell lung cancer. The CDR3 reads CASSPRAGGQETQYF. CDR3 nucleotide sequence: TGCGCCAGCAGCCCTCGAGCGGGTGGTCAAGAGACCCAGTACTTC.